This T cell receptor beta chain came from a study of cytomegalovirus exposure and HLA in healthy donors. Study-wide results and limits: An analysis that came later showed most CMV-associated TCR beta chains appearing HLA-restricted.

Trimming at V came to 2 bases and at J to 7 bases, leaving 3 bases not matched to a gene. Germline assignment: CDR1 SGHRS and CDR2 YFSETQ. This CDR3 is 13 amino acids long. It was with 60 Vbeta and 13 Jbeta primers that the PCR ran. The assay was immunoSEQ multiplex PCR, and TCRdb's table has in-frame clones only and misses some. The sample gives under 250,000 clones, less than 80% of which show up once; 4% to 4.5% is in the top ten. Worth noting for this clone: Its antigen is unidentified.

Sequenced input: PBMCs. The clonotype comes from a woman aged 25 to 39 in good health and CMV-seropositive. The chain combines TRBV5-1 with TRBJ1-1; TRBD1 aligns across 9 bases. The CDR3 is CASSFDRGGEAFF. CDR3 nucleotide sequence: TGCGCCAGCAGCTTCGACAGGGGGGGTGAAGCTTTCTTT.